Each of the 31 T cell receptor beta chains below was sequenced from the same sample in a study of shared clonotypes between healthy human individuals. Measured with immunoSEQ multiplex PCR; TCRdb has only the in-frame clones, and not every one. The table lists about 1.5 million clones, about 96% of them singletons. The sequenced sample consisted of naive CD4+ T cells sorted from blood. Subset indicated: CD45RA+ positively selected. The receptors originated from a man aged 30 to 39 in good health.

CDR3 DNA: TGCGCCAGCAGTTTGACAGGGGGCGCGTCCTCCTACGAGCAGTACTTC. Its protein product is CASSLTGGASSYEQYF. The chain joins TRBV5-1 to TRBJ2-7, with TRBD1 matching 10 bases. The J segment lost 0 bases and the V segment lost 5 bases, leaving 8 bases of the junction unmatched. CDR1 and CDR2 (germline): SGHRS, YFSETQ. This CDR3 comprises 16 residues.

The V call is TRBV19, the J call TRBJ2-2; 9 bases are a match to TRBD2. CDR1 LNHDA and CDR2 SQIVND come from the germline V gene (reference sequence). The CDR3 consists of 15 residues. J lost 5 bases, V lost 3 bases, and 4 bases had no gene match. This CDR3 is CASSMTSGRTGELFF. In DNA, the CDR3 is TGTGCCAGTAGTATGACTAGCGGTAGGACCGGGGAGCTGTTTTTT.

The CDR3 reads CASSQDVVSGNTIYF. For the CDR3, the DNA is TGCGCCAGCAGCCAAGATGTGGTCTCTGGAAACACCATATATTTT. This chain links TRBV4-3 with TRBJ1-3; D is uncertain. Per the germline V gene, CDR1 is LGHNA and CDR2 is YSLEER. The V end was cut by 0 bases, the J end by 0 bases, with 6 bases between. The CDR3 length is 15 residues.

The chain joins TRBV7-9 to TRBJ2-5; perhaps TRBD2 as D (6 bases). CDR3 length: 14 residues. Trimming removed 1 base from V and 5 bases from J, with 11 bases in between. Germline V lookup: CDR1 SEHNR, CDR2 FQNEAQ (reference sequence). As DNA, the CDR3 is TGTGCCAGCAGCTTAGAGTCTAGCGTTGAGACCCAGTACTTC. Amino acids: CASSLESSVETQYF.

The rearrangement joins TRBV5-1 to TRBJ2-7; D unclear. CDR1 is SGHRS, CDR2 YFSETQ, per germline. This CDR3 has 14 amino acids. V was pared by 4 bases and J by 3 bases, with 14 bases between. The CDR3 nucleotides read TGCGCCAGCAGCGAGGTTGGGGAAGGCTACGAGCAGTACTTC. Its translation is CASSEVGEGYEQYF.

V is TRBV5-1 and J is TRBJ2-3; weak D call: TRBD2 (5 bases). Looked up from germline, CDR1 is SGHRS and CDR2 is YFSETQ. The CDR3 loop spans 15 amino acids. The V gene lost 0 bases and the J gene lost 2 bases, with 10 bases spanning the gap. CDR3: CASSLVTRATDTQYF. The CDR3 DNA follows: TGCGCCAGCAGCTTGGTAACGAGGGCCACAGATACGCAGTATTTT. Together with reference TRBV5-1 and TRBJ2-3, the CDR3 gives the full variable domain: KAGVTQTPRYLIKTRGQQVTLSCSPISGHRSVSWYQQTPGQGLQFLFEYFSETQRNKGNFPGRFSGRQFSNSRSEMNVSTLELGDSALYLCASSLVTRATDTQYFGPGTRLTVL.

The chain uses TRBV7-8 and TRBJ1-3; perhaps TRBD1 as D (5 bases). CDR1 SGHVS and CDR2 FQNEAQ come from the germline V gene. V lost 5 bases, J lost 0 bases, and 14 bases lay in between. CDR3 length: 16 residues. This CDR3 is CASSQGLRSSGNTIYF. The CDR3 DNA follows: TGTGCCAGCAGCCAGGGACTACGCAGCTCTGGAAACACCATATATTTT.

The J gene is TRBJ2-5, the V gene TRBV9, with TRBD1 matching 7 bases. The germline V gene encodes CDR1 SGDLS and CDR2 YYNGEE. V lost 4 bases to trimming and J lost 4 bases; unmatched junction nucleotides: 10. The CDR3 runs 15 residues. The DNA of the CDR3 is TGTGCCAGCAGCATGACAGGGTTAGGGCGAGAGACCCAGTACTTC. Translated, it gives CASSMTGLGRETQYF.

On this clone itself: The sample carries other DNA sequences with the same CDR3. The CDR3 loop reads CASSQLRETQYF. DNA for the CDR3: TGTGCCAGCAGCCAACTACGGGAGACCCAGTACTTC. The genes are TRBV14 and TRBJ2-5; D is unresolved. The CDR3 loop spans 12 amino acids. Germline V gene sequence: CDR1 SGHDN, CDR2 FVKESK. The V end lost 2 bases, the J end lost 5 bases, and 6 bases lay between the germline ends. Together with reference TRBV14 and TRBJ2-5, the CDR3 gives the full variable domain: EAGVTQFPSHSVIEKGQTVTLRCDPISGHDNLYWYRRVMGKEIKFLLHFVKESKQDESGMPNNRFLAERTGGTYSTLKVQPAELEDSGVYFCASSQLRETQYFGPGTRLLVL.

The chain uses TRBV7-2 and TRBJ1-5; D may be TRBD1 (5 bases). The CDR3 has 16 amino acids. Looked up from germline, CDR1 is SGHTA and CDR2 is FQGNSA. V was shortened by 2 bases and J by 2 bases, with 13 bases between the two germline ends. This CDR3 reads CASSLWVGVGNQPQHF. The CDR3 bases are TGTGCCAGCAGCTTATGGGTAGGGGTTGGCAATCAGCCCCAGCATTTT.

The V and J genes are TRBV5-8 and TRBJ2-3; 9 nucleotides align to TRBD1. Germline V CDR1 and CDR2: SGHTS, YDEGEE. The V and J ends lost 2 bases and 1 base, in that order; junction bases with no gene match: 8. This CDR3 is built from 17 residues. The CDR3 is CASSFEGTGWGTDTQYF. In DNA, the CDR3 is TGTGCCAGCAGCTTCGAAGGGACAGGGTGGGGCACAGATACGCAGTATTTT.

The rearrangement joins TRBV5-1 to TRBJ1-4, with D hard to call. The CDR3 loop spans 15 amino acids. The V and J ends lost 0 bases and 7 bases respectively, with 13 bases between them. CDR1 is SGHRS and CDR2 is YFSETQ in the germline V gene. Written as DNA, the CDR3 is TGCGCCAGCAGCTTGGGCGGCGGGATGGGTGAAAAACTGTTTTTT. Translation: CASSLGGGMGEKLFF. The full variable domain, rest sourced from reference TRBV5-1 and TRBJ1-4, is KAGVTQTPRYLIKTRGQQVTLSCSPISGHRSVSWYQQTPGQGLQFLFEYFSETQRNKGNFPGRFSGRQFSNSRSEMNVSTLELGDSALYLCASSLGGGMGEKLFFGSGTQLSVL.

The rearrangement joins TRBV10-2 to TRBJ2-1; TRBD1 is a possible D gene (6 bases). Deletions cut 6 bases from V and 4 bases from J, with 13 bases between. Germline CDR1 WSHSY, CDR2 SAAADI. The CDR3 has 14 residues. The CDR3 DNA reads TGCGCCAGCAGCGACGGGACATCGTACAATGAGCAGTTCTTC. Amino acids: CASSDGTSYNEQFF.

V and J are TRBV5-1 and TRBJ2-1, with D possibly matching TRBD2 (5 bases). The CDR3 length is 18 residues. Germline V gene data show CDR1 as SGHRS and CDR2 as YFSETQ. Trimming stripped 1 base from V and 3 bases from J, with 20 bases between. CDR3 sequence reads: CASSLQGSRRGGYNEQFF. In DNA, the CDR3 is TGCGCCAGCAGCTTGCAAGGGTCTAGAAGAGGAGGCTACAATGAGCAGTTCTTC.

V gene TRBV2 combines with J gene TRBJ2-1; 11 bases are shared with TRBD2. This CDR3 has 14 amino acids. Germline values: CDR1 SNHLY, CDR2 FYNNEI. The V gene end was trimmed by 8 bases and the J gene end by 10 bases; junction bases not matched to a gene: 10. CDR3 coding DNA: TGTGCCAGCCAAGGGACTAGCGGAGGGTTAGAGCAGTTCTTC. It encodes CASQGTSGGLEQFF.

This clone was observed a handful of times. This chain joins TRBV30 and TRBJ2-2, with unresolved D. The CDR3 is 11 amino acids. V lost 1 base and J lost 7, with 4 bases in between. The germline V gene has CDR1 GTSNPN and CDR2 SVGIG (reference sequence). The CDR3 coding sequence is TGTGCCTGGAGTGGGGGCGGGGAGCTGTTTTTT. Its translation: CAWSGGGELFF. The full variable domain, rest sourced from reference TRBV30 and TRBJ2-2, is SQTIHQWPATLVQPVGSPLSLECTVEGTSNPNLYWYRQAAGRGLQLLFYSVGIGQISSEVPQNLSASRPQDRQFILSSKKLLLSDSGFYLCAWSGGGELFFGEGSRLTVL.

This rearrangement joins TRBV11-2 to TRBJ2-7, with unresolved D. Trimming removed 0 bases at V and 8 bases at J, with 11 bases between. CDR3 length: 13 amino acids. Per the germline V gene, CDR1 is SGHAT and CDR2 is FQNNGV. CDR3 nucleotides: TGTGCCAGCAGCTTAGATCCCTTCCAACAGCAGTACTTC. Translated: CASSLDPFQQQYF.

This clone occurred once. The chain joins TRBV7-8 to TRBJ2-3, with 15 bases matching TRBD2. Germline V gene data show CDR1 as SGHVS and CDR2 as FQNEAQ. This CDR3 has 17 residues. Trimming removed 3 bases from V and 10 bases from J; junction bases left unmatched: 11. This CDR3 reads CASSLVWTSGRARAQYF. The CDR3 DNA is TGTGCCAGCAGCTTGGTCTGGACTAGCGGGAGGGCGCGGGCGCAGTATTTT.

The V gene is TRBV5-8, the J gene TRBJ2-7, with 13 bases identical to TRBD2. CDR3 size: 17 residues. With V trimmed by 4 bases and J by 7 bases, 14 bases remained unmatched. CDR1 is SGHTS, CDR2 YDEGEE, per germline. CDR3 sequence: CASSRTRTSGSSKEQYF. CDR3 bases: TGTGCCAGCAGCCGGACTCGGACTAGCGGGAGTAGTAAGGAGCAGTACTTC.

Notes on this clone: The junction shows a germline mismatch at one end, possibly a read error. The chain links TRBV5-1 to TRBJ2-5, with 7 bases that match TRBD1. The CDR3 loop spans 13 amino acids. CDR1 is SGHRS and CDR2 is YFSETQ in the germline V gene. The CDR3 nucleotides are TGCACCAGCAGCTACGACAGGGAAGAGACCCAGTACTTC. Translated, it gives CTSSYDREETQYF.

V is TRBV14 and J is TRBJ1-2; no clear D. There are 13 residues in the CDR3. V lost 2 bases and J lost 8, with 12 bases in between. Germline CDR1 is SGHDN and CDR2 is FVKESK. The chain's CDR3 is CASSQSGVVGYTF. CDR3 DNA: TGTGCCAGCAGCCAATCGGGAGTCGTGGGCTACACCTTC. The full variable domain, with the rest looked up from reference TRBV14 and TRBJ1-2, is EAGVTQFPSHSVIEKGQTVTLRCDPISGHDNLYWYRRVMGKEIKFLLHFVKESKQDESGMPNNRFLAERTGGTYSTLKVQPAELEDSGVYFCASSQSGVVGYTFGSGTRLTVV.

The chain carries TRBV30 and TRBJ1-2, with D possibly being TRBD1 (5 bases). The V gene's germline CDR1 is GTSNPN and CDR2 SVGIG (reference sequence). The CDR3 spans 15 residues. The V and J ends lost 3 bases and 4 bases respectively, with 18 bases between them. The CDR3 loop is CAWRTPEGFRYGYTF. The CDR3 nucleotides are TGTGCCTGGAGAACTCCCGAGGGGTTTCGCTATGGCTACACCTTC.

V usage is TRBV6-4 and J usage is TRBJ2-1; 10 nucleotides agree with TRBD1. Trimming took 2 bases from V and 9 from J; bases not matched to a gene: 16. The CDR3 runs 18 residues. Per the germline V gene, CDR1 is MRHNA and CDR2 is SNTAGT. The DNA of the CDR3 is TGTGCCAGCAGTGACAGGAATCCCAGACAGGGGGCTAGGCGTGAGCAGTTCTTC. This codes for CASSDRNPRQGARREQFF.

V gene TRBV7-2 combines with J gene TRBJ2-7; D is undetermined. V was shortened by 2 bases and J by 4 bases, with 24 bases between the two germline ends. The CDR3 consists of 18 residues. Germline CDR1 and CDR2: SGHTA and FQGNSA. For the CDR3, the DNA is TGTGCCAGCAGCTTAAATTTTGGTGGGTTGGGAACTTGTTACGAGCAGTACTTC. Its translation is CASSLNFGGLGTCYEQYF.

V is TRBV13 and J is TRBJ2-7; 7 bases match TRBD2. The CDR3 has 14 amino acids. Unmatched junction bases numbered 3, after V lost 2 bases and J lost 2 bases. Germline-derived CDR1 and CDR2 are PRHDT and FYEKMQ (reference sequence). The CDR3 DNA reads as TGTGCCAGCAGCTTACCGGGAGGTGCCTACGAGCAGTACTTC. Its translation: CASSLPGGAYEQYF.

CDR3 DNA: TGTGCCAGCAGCTTCGGGACAGGGCGGGACGAGCAGTACTTC. As protein: CASSFGTGRDEQYF. This chain links TRBV7-6 with TRBJ2-7, with TRBD1 matching over 9 bases. The V and J ends lost 3 bases and 5 bases, in that order; junction bases with no gene match: 5. Germline-derived CDR1 and CDR2 are SGHVS and FNYEAQ. The CDR3 consists of 14 residues.

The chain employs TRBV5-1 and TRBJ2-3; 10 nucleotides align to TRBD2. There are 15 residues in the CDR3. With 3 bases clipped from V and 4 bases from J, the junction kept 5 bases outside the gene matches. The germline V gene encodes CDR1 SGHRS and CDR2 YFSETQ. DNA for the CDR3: TGCGCCAGCAGCTGGACTAGCGGAAGGTCAGATACGCAGTATTTT. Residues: CASSWTSGRSDTQYF.

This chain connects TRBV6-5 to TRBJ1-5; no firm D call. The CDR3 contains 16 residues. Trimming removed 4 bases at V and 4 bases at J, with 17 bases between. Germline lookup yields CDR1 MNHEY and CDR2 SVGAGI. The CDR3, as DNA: TGTGCCAGCAGTTCCTGGTCCGGGAGAGGGAATCAGCCCCAGCATTTT. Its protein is CASSSWSGRGNQPQHF.

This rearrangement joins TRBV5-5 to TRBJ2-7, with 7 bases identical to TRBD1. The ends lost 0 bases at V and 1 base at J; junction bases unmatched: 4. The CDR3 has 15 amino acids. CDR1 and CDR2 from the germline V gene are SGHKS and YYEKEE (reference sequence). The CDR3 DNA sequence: TGTGCCAGCAGCTTGGAGACAGGGCGATCCTACGAGCAGTACTTC. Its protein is CASSLETGRSYEQYF.

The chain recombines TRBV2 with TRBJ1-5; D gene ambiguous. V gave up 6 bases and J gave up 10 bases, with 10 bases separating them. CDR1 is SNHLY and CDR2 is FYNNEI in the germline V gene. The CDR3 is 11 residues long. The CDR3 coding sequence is TGTGCCAGCAGCAACGACGGCCCCCAGCATTTT. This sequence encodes CASSNDGPQHF.

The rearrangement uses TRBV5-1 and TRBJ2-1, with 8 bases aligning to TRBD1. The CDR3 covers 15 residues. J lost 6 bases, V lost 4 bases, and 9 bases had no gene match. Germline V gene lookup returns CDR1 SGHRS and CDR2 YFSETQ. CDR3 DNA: TGCGCCAGCAGCAGCTACCCGACAGGGGTCAATGAGCAGTTCTTC. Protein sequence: CASSSYPTGVNEQFF.